These 28 T cell receptor beta chains originate from one sample sequenced in a study of neoadjuvant anti-PD-1 for oral cavity cancer. Profiled with immunoSEQ multiplex PCR; TCRdb holds only in-frame clones, not every one. The table has 15,000 or so clones, over 60% seen once. This sample comprised PBMCs, obtained before nivolumab (anti-PD-1) treatment. The receptors derive from a person aged 35-79 years with oral cavity squamous cell carcinoma.

The table lists this clone with a few counts. This sequence joins TRBV28 and TRBJ1-2; 9 nucleotides align to TRBD1. The germline V gene has CDR1 MDHEN and CDR2 SYDVKM. The junction had 2 bases not matched to a gene; V was cut back by 2 bases and J by 4 bases. The CDR3 extends over 14 amino acids. The CDR3 nucleotides are TGTGCCAGCAGTTTAGGGGGACAGGGCTATGGCTACACCTTC. Translated, it gives CASSLGGQGYGYTF.

The rearrangement joins TRBV12-5 to TRBJ2-3; the D is unclear. Per germline, CDR1 LGHNT and CDR2 FRNRAP. Trimming stripped 1 base from V and 0 bases from J, with 8 bases between. This CDR3 region has 15 residues. The CDR3 bases are TGTGCTAGTGGTTTGGGGTCAGCTAGCACAGATACGCAGTATTTT. Residues: CASGLGSASTDTQYF.

The J gene is TRBJ1-3, the V gene TRBV25-1; 7 bases fit TRBD1. The germline gives CDR1 MGHDK, CDR2 SYGVNS. The V and J ends lost 5 bases and 0 bases, in that order; junction bases with no gene match: 4. CDR3 length: 15 amino acids. CDR3 DNA sequence: TGTGCCAGCAGTTTACAGGGGAGCTCTGGAAACACCATATATTTT. Amino acid sequence: CASSLQGSSGNTIYF.

The chain links TRBV5-6 to TRBJ1-1, with D maybe TRBD1 (6 bases). The V end lost 4 bases, the J end lost 1 base, and 26 bases lay between the germline ends. This CDR3 region has 19 residues. Germline CDR1 SGHDT, CDR2 YYEEEE. CDR3 amino acids: CASSRFLTGGSVSNTEAFF. As DNA, the CDR3 is TGTGCCAGCAGCCGATTTTTGACAGGTGGATCTGTTTCGAACACTGAAGCTTTCTTT.

This rearrangement joins TRBV6-5 to TRBJ2-1; 7 bases match TRBD1. Germline loops: CDR1 MNHEY, CDR2 SVGAGI. The ends lost 6 bases at V and 5 bases at J; junction bases unmatched: 7. This CDR3 has 14 amino acids. The CDR3 bases are TGTGCCAGCAGGCCTGTGGACAGGAACAATGAGCAGTTCTTC. This sequence encodes CASRPVDRNNEQFF.

The chain is built from TRBV18 and TRBJ2-1, with D perhaps TRBD2 (6 bases). Germline CDR1 KGHSH, CDR2 LQKENI. There are 15 residues in the CDR3. The V gene lost 1 base and the J gene lost 2 bases, with 9 bases spanning the gap. DNA for the CDR3: TGTGCCAGCTCACCACTCGGGGGAACCTACAATGAGCAGTTCTTC. Translated: CASSPLGGTYNEQFF. The entire variable domain, with the rest obtained from reference TRBV18 and TRBJ2-1, is as follows: NAGVMQNPRHLVRRRGQEARLRCSPMKGHSHVYWYRQLPEEGLKFMVYLQKENIIDESGMPKERFSAEFPKEGPSILRIQQVVRGDSAAYFCASSPLGGTYNEQFFGPGTRLTVL.

V is TRBV7-2 and J is TRBJ2-7, with D perhaps TRBD2 (6 bases). Germline assignment: CDR1 SGHTA and CDR2 FQGNSA. Trimming cost V 6 bases and J 2 bases, with 11 bases left between them. The CDR3 extends over 13 amino acids. This CDR3 is CASSRRGTYEQYF. In DNA, the CDR3 is TGTGCCAGCAGTCGTCGCGGGACCTACGAGCAGTACTTC.

The chain couples TRBV28 to TRBJ2-2, with 9 bases fitting TRBD1. The CDR3 consists of 15 residues. Trimming took 6 bases from V and 5 from J; bases not matched to a gene: 7. Germline CDR1 reads MDHEN; CDR2 reads SYDVKM. CDR3 nucleotide sequence: TGTGCCAGCAGCTCGTACAGGGGGCGAACCGGGGAGCTGTTTTTT. It codes for CASSSYRGRTGELFF.

The V call is TRBV5-4, the J call TRBJ2-5; 9 bases map to TRBD2. This CDR3 comprises 13 residues. V dropped 5 bases and J dropped 4; count of bases not matched to a gene: 3. Germline V lookup: CDR1 SGHNT, CDR2 YYREEE (reference sequence). CDR3 coding DNA: TGTGCCAGCAGACTAGCGGGCGGAGAGACCCAGTACTTC. As protein: CASRLAGGETQYF.

V and J are TRBV7-6 and TRBJ2-1; 12 bases agree with TRBD2. V lost 5 bases to trimming and J lost 7 bases; unmatched junction nucleotides: 6. The CDR3 runs 15 residues. Germline-derived CDR1 and CDR2 are SGHVS and FNYEAQ. The CDR3 DNA sequence: TGTGCCAGCAGCCAAACTAGCGGGAGGAGGAATGAGCAGTTCTTC. It yields the protein CASSQTSGRRNEQFF.

The genes are TRBV20-1 and TRBJ1-2; no clear D. Germline CDR1 and CDR2: DFQATT and SNEGSKA (reference sequence). V lost 3 bases and J lost 7, with 9 bases in between. The CDR3 covers 11 residues. This CDR3 reads CSASLNRGYTF. DNA for the CDR3: TGCAGTGCTAGCCTGAACCGTGGCTACACCTTC.

The chain employs TRBV13 and TRBJ1-4; tentatively, D is TRBD1 (5 bases). With 6 bases removed from V and 3 bases from J, the gap between germline ends came to 14 bases. Germline loops: CDR1 PRHDT, CDR2 FYEKMQ (reference sequence). This CDR3 spans 15 amino acids. CDR3 nucleotide sequence: TGTGCCAGCAGTCGCTTCGACAGTCCTAATGAAAAACTGTTTTTT. This encodes CASSRFDSPNEKLFF.

V usage is TRBV5-6 and J usage is TRBJ2-7; D remains ambiguous. The germline CDR1 and CDR2 sequences are SGHDT and YYEEEE. Trimming took 0 bases from V and 3 from J, leaving 10 bases between them. The CDR3 contains 14 residues. CDR3 DNA: TGTGCCAGCAGCTTGGGGATTCAAGGCTACGAGCAGTACTTC. This sequence encodes CASSLGIQGYEQYF.

The V gene is TRBV29-1, the J gene TRBJ1-4; 10 nucleotides match TRBD1. V trimming: 6 bases; J trimming: 5 bases; junction bases outside the gene matches: 21. The CDR3 has 19 residues. Germline lookup yields CDR1 SQVTM and CDR2 ANQGSEA. The CDR3 bases are TGCAGCGTCGAGTTTCACCGGGACAGGGGCGGCAAGAGAAATGAAAAACTGTTTTTT. Encoded protein: CSVEFHRDRGGKRNEKLFF.

This rearrangement joins TRBV5-4 to TRBJ1-6; D is possibly TRBD1 (6 bases). This CDR3 is built from 15 residues. The V gene's germline CDR1 is SGHNT and CDR2 YYREEE (reference sequence). The V end was cut by 0 bases, the J end by 9 bases, with 13 bases between. The chain's CDR3 is CASSLGGLVSSPLHF. CDR3 DNA: TGTGCCAGCAGCTTGGGGGGGCTTGTGAGTTCACCCCTCCACTTT.

This clone has more than one count but fewer than ten. The chain carries TRBV7-2 and TRBJ2-7; 11 bases map to TRBD2. The germline V gene has CDR1 SGHTA and CDR2 FQGNSA. The V segment lost 6 bases and the J segment 4 bases; nucleotides outside the gene matches: 11. There are 16 residues in the CDR3. The chain's CDR3 is CASSSGLAASPYEQYF. The CDR3, as DNA: TGTGCCAGCAGTTCGGGACTAGCGGCTTCCCCGTACGAGCAGTACTTC.

The chain links TRBV7-2 to TRBJ2-3; D may be TRBD1 (5 bases). Trimming removed 4 bases at V and 1 base at J, with 24 bases between. Germline V gives CDR1 SGHTA, CDR2 FQGNSA. There are 19 residues in the CDR3. The CDR3 region is CASSSLGRSRETRTDTQYF. CDR3 DNA: TGTGCCAGCAGCTCCCTCGGTCGGAGCAGGGAAACCCGCACAGATACGCAGTATTTT.

The chain combines TRBV7-3 with TRBJ2-3; TRBD1 agrees at 9 bases. This CDR3 has 15 amino acids. Losses at the gene ends were 4 bases for V and 2 bases for J; bases not matched to a gene: 4. Germline lookup yields CDR1 SGHTA and CDR2 FQGTGA. As DNA, the CDR3 is TGTGCCAGCAGCTCGGACAGGGGTCCCACAGATACGCAGTATTTT. This gives the protein CASSSDRGPTDTQYF.

The CDR3 coding sequence is TGTGCCAGCAGTCGCCTTGGACTAGCGGGAGGGTCCTACGAGCAGTACTTC. Its protein is CASSRLGLAGGSYEQYF. This chain joins TRBV27 and TRBJ2-7, with TRBD2 identical over 15 bases. The CDR3 has 17 residues. The germline CDR1 and CDR2 sequences are MNHEY and SMNVEV (reference sequence). With 5 bases clipped from V and 1 base from J, the junction kept 6 bases outside the gene matches.

The gene calls are TRBV5-6 and TRBJ1-4, with TRBD1 as a possible D gene (6 bases). Trimming cost V 6 bases and J 0 bases, with 12 bases left between them. The CDR3 length is 15 residues. Germline loops: CDR1 SGHDT, CDR2 YYEEEE. The CDR3 nucleotides are TGTGCCAGCACCCACAGGGAATCAACTAATGAAAAACTGTTTTTT. Amino acids: CASTHRESTNEKLFF.

The chain has TRBV19 and TRBJ1-4; D is unclear. CDR3 length: 14 residues. Trimming removed 4 bases from V and 0 bases from J, with 6 bases in between. Germline assignment: CDR1 LNHDA and CDR2 SQIVND (reference sequence). CDR3: CASSRFATNEKLFF. The CDR3, as DNA: TGTGCCAGTAGTAGGTTTGCAACTAATGAAAAACTGTTTTTT.

This clone was counted between two and nine times. The chain combines TRBV18 with TRBJ1-2; D is unclear. CDR3 size: 13 residues. The V gene lost 5 bases and the J gene lost 2 bases, with 9 bases spanning the gap. Germline CDR1 KGHSH, CDR2 LQKENI. The DNA for the CDR3 is TGTGCCAGCTCAACCACAGTCAACTATGGCTACACCTTC. Translated: CASSTTVNYGYTF.

The V call is TRBV15, the J call TRBJ2-7; D remains unclear. The V and J ends lost 4 bases and 4 bases respectively, with 11 bases between them. Germline CDR1 LNHNV, CDR2 YYDKDF (reference sequence). The CDR3 loop spans 13 amino acids. The CDR3 reads CATSTQTGYEQYF. For the CDR3, the DNA is TGTGCCACCAGCACTCAAACCGGTTACGAGCAGTACTTC.

The CDR3 DNA reads as TGTGCCAGTAGAAACACCCCGCAGGGTAATGAAAAACTGTTTTTT. Translating gives CASRNTPQGNEKLFF. This chain links TRBV19 with TRBJ1-4; a weak D match, TRBD1 (5 bases). The CDR3 has 15 residues. From germline, CDR1 is LNHDA and CDR2 SQIVND (reference sequence). V lost 6 bases, J lost 4 bases, and 15 bases lay in between.

This chain joins TRBV7-8 and TRBJ2-1, with TRBD2 as a possible D gene (5 bases). V lost 4 bases, J lost 8 bases, and 21 bases lay in between. This CDR3 contains 16 residues. From germline, CDR1 is SGHVS and CDR2 FQNEAQ. CDR3 in amino acids: CASSSDARVLVDEQFF. CDR3 in DNA: TGTGCCAGCAGCTCTGATGCGAGGGTTTTGGTCGATGAGCAGTTCTTC.

The rearrangement joins TRBV28 to TRBJ1-1; no firm D call. The ends were cut back, 3 bases at V and 1 base at J, with 6 bases in the middle. The CDR3 is 13 amino acids. The germline gives CDR1 MDHEN, CDR2 SYDVKM. This CDR3 reads CASSFGTNTEAFF. The CDR3, as DNA: TGTGCCAGCAGTTTTGGCACGAACACTGAAGCTTTCTTT.

By share, this clone ranks as medium-sized. Likely a read error: the CDR3 ends without its conserved phenylalanine or tryptophan. The limits of the CDR3 on the DNA are not certain, so only TCRdb's listed CDR3 is given. The rearrangement links TRBV12-1 to TRBJ1-2. TRBV12-1 is labeled a pseudogene. The CDR3 has 12 amino acids, counting both end residues. CDR3 in amino acids: CASSRWDGRNCN.

This chain connects TRBV11-2 to TRBJ2-5, with 7 bases lining up with TRBD2. The V segment lost 5 bases and the J segment 5 bases; nucleotides outside the gene matches: 8. Germline loops: CDR1 SGHAT, CDR2 FQNNGV. The CDR3 has 14 amino acids. The CDR3 DNA follows: TGTGCCAGCAGCCCCCGGGGGGATGGCGAGACCCAGTACTTC. Protein sequence: CASSPRGDGETQYF. Together with reference TRBV11-2 and TRBJ2-5, the CDR3 gives the full variable domain: EAGVAQSPRYKIIEKRQSVAFWCNPISGHATLYWYQQILGQGPKLLIQFQNNGVVDDSQLPKDRFSAERLKGVDSTLKIQPAKLEDSAVYLCASSPRGDGETQYFGPGTRLLVL.